This T cell receptor beta chain derives from a study of PD-1 blockade in classical Hodgkin lymphoma. On the study more broadly: On a schedule of every 2 weeks, patients received nivolumab 3 mg/kg intravenously.

Relapse was seen in all patients after autologous stem cell transplantation, and brentuximab vedotin exposure was variable. The assay was immunoSEQ multiplex PCR, and TCRdb's table has in-frame clones only and misses some. The data show 35,000 to 45,000 clones, approximately 64% seen once. Study-level results: Those patients who began receiving nivolumab less than 1 year after ASCT had lower diversity, and they were excluded. CD4+ but not CD8+ TCR diversity rose significantly by C4D1. In newly diagnosed patients, baseline TCR diversity was reportedly below that of healthy donors.

This clone was seen at least ten times. As yet, its antigen is unknown. This specimen consisted of peripheral blood mononuclear cells (PBMCs), obtained at baseline. The sequence came from a human donor with classical Hodgkin lymphoma.

The CDR3 protein is CASSLVQGADYGYTF. Here the CDR3 DNA reads TGTGCCAGCAGCTTAGTTCAGGGGGCTGACTATGGCTACACCTTC. The rearrangement joins TRBV13 to TRBJ1-2, with 8 bases identical to TRBD1. The germline gives CDR1 PRHDT, CDR2 FYEKMQ (reference sequence). V gave up 1 base and J gave up 3 bases; unmatched junction bases: 4. This CDR3 is built from 15 residues.